This TCR beta chain was sequenced during a study of T-cell memory formation after mild COVID-19. General observations from the study: Mainly CM and EM harbored the contracting CD4+ clones; mainly EMRA harbored the CD8+ ones. Clones that shrank (day 15 to 85) were balanced CD4/CD8, whereas later expanders leaned CD4+.

Constant-segment primers were used for 5'RACE, and the resulting TCR alpha and TCR beta cDNA libraries carried sample barcodes and UMIs. TCRdb recomputed calls from the 5' RACE reads with MiXCR, one row per CDR3 protein. The sample shows about 110,000 distinct CDR3 sequences, over 10% of them seen only once. CDR1 and CDR2 from the germline V gene are SGDLS and YYNGEE. This CDR3 contains 14 residues. Trimming took 0 bases from V and 2 from J, leaving 9 bases between them. As for this clonotype: Its target is unknown.

The clonotype originates from an adult woman who had mild COVID-19 (a few samples of this study predate the infection). Cell type and time point are not known. The J gene is TRBJ2-7, the V gene TRBV9; possibly TRBD1 or TRBD2 for D (5 bases each). Sequencing input: PBMCs or a T cell subset sorted from them (not recorded which). The CDR3 protein is CASSVGDPTYEQYF. In DNA, the CDR3 is TGTGCCAGCAGCGTAGGGGACCCCACCTACGAGCAGTACTTC.